These 4 T cell receptor beta chains were all obtained from the same sample, sequenced in a study of cytomegalovirus exposure and HLA in healthy donors. PCR involved 60 Vbeta and 13 Jbeta primers. TCRdb's table, derived via immunoSEQ multiplex PCR, lists solely in-frame clones and lacks some. Of some 30,000 clones in the sample, around 40% were seen once. Source material: PBMCs. The origin of the receptors is a woman in her 50s in good health and CMV-seronegative.

The chain joins TRBV28 to TRBJ1-1; D gene unclear. Germline CDR1 is MDHEN and CDR2 is SYDVKM. The CDR3 has 13 amino acids. V gave up 1 base and J gave up 8 bases, with 11 bases separating them. In DNA form, the CDR3 reads TGTGCCAGCAGTTTATCTAGGAGGATGGAAGCTTTCTTT. Its translation: CASSLSRRMEAFF.

The CDR3 DNA sequence: TGTGCCAGCAGCTTTGGGGCGTCCCAGGGCGACACTGAAGCTTTCTTT. It encodes CASSFGASQGDTEAFF. This chain connects TRBV5-5 to TRBJ1-1, with D perhaps TRBD1 (5 bases). Germline assignment: CDR1 SGHKS and CDR2 YYEKEE (reference sequence). Trimming left V 2 bases short and J 3 bases short, with 17 bases between. This CDR3 spans 16 amino acids.

Only a few counts were recorded for this clone. CDR3 in DNA: TGTGCCAGTGGGACTAGCGGGCTCCAAGAGACCCAGTACTTC. This encodes CASGTSGLQETQYF. The chain has TRBV28 and TRBJ2-5, with TRBD2 matching 12 bases. The germline V gene has CDR1 MDHEN and CDR2 SYDVKM. With V trimmed by 9 bases and J by 1 base, 3 bases remained unmatched. The CDR3 is 14 amino acids.

The chain uses TRBV23-1 and TRBJ2-7; maybe TRBD1 (5 bases). Being an ORF, TRBV23-1 has a function that is uncertain. This CDR3 has 13 residues. V dropped 0 bases and J dropped 8 bases, with 11 bases sitting between them. The DNA for the CDR3 is TGCGCCAGCAGTCAATCGGGTCCAGGGCAGCAGTACTTC. Its translation is CASSQSGPGQQYF.